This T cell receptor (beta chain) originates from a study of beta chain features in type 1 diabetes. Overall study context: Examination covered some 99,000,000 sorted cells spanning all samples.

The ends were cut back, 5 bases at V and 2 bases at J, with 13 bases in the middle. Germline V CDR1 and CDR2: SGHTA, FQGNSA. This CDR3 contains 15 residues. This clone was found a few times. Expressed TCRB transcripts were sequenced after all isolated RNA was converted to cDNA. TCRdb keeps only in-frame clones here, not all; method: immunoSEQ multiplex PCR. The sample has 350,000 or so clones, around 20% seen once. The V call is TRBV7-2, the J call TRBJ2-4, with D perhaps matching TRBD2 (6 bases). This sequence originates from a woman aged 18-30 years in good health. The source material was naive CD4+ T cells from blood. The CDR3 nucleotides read TGTGCCAGCAGCCCCTTCCGGGACTCCAAAAACATTCAGTACTTC. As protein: CASSPFRDSKNIQYF.